Below, 27 T cell receptor beta chains from the same sample are listed, as sequenced in a study of blood T cell repertoires in COVID-19. Repertoires were generated with immunoSEQ multiplex PCR, while TCRdb's copy carries only in-frame clones and drops some. Of about 26,000 clones listed, around nine tenths are singletons. The sequencing sample was made of peripheral blood. All receptors derive from a human donor in a cohort sampled during active COVID-19.

The chain has TRBV5-1 and TRBJ1-1; D is ambiguous. V lost 0 bases to trimming and J lost 8 bases, with 11 bases between them. CDR1 is SGHRS, CDR2 YFSETQ, per germline. This CDR3 comprises 13 residues. The CDR3 DNA sequence: TGCGCCAGCAGCTTGGAGCAGGCTGACGAAGCTTTCTTT. This translates into CASSLEQADEAFF.

The chain is built from TRBV2 and TRBJ2-1, with no clear D. This CDR3 comprises 12 residues. CDR1 is SNHLY, CDR2 FYNNEI, per germline. Between the trimmed V and J ends, which lost 3 bases and 4 bases, there was a span of 4 bases. CDR3 sequence reads: CASSEEYNEQFF. For the CDR3, the DNA is TGTGCCAGCAGTGAGGAGTACAATGAGCAGTTCTTC.

The chain carries TRBV19 and TRBJ1-5; 7 bases align to TRBD1. The germline CDR1 and CDR2 sequences are LNHDA and SQIVND (reference sequence). The V and J ends lost 7 bases and 4 bases, in that order; junction bases with no gene match: 10. The CDR3 has 15 amino acids. CDR3: CASMPTGYGNQPQHF. The CDR3, as DNA: TGTGCCAGTATGCCGACAGGGTATGGGAATCAGCCCCAGCATTTT. Filled out from reference TRBV19 and TRBJ1-5, the complete variable domain reads DGGITQSPKYLFRKEGQNVTLSCEQNLNHDAMYWYRQDPGQGLRLIYYSQIVNDFQKGDIAEGYSVSREKKESFPLTVTSAQKNPTAFYLCASMPTGYGNQPQHFGDGTRLSIL.

The gene calls are TRBV6-1 and TRBJ2-7; TRBD1 might be the D (5 bases). CDR1 and CDR2 (germline): MNHNS, SASEGT. The CDR3 loop spans 15 amino acids. V gave up 3 bases and J gave up 2 bases, with 14 bases separating them. The CDR3 loop is CASSDTGRSPYEQYF. CDR3 DNA sequence: TGTGCCAGCAGTGACACAGGAAGATCTCCCTACGAGCAGTACTTC.

The V call is TRBV29-1, the J call TRBJ2-3, with 10 bases identical to TRBD1. CDR1 is SQVTM, CDR2 ANQGSEA, per germline. The V and J ends lost 7 bases and 5 bases, in that order; junction bases with no gene match: 12. CDR3 length: 15 residues. CDR3 protein: CSAGQGQGIGDTQYF. CDR3 bases: TGCAGCGCCGGACAGGGACAGGGGATAGGAGATACGCAGTATTTT.

This chain uses TRBV4-1 with TRBJ2-7, with D perhaps matching TRBD2 (6 bases). Germline V gene sequence: CDR1 MGHRA, CDR2 YSYEKL. V dropped 0 bases and J dropped 12 bases, with 21 bases sitting between them. The CDR3 has 15 residues. The CDR3 bases are TGCGCCAGCAGCCAAGAAAGAATTGCGGGATTACAGAGGTACTTC. It encodes CASSQERIAGLQRYF.

The chain links TRBV5-5 to TRBJ2-5; 7 bases are a match to TRBD2. The CDR3 is made up of 19 amino acids. In germline, CDR1 is SGHKS, CDR2 YYEKEE (reference sequence). The V segment lost 3 bases and the J segment 5 bases; nucleotides outside the gene matches: 22. This CDR3 is CASSYRSSVWAGVWETQYF. CDR3 DNA sequence: TGTGCCAGCAGCTACCGGTCTTCCGTTTGGGCGGGAGTCTGGGAGACCCAGTACTTC.

V usage is TRBV7-9 and J usage is TRBJ1-5; D gene ambiguous. Trimming stripped 2 bases from V and 4 bases from J, with 3 bases between. This CDR3 region has 12 residues. Germline assignment: CDR1 SEHNR and CDR2 FQNEAQ (reference sequence). CDR3 sequence: CASSLPNQPQHF. DNA of the CDR3: TGTGCCAGCAGCTTACCGAATCAGCCCCAGCATTTT.

The gene calls are TRBV5-1 and TRBJ1-2, with 7 bases fitting TRBD1. There are 14 residues in the CDR3. Germline V gene data show CDR1 as SGHRS and CDR2 as YFSETQ. Trimming cost V 2 bases and J 4 bases; bases outside gene matches: 5. The CDR3 region has the DNA TGCGCCAGCAGCTTTGTAGGGGGCGGCTATGGCTACACCTTC. It is translated as CASSFVGGGYGYTF.

The chain combines TRBV30 with TRBJ2-5; D may be TRBD2 (6 bases). Germline V CDR1 and CDR2: GTSNPN, SVGIG (reference sequence). The CDR3 is 14 amino acids. The germline V and J ends were trimmed by 3 bases and 1 base, with 12 bases remaining between them. This CDR3 reads CAWRPLGGQETQYF. The CDR3 DNA reads as TGTGCCTGGAGGCCCTTGGGGGGCCAAGAGACCCAGTACTTC. The full variable domain, in which reference TRBV30 and TRBJ2-5 provide the parts outside the CDR3, is SQTIHQWPATLVQPVGSPLSLECTVEGTSNPNLYWYRQAAGRGLQLLFYSVGIGQISSEVPQNLSASRPQDRQFILSSKKLLLSDSGFYLCAWRPLGGQETQYFGPGTRLLVL.

J is TRBJ2-2 and V is TRBV9, with D maybe TRBD2 (6 bases). Per the germline V gene, CDR1 is SGDLS and CDR2 is YYNGEE. With 0 bases removed from V and 5 bases from J, the gap between germline ends came to 11 bases. The CDR3 has 15 residues. The CDR3 bases are TGTGCCAGCAGCGTAGGTTTAGCGGATACCGGGGAGCTGTTTTTT. Translating it yields CASSVGLADTGELFF.

The chain links TRBV7-9 to TRBJ2-7; 9 nucleotides align to TRBD2. The germline V gene has CDR1 SEHNR and CDR2 FQNEAQ (reference sequence). Trimming removed 0 bases from V and 2 bases from J; junction bases left unmatched: 5. The CDR3 sequence is 16 residues long. The CDR3 loop reads CASSLARTSVTYEQYF. CDR3 bases: TGTGCCAGCAGCTTAGCGCGGACTAGCGTTACCTACGAGCAGTACTTC.

The sample holds a few counts of this clone. The V call is TRBV6-1, the J call TRBJ2-7; tentatively, D is TRBD1 (6 bases). Trimming stripped 3 bases from V and 4 bases from J, with 19 bases between. CDR1 MNHNS and CDR2 SASEGT come from the germline V gene. There are 16 residues in the CDR3. Here the CDR3 DNA reads TGTGCCAGCAGTGAGTCGAGGGGGTACAACTTTTACGAGCAGTACTTC. It translates to CASSESRGYNFYEQYF.

The chain has TRBV10-3 and TRBJ2-2; D is unclear. V was clipped by 0 bases and J by 8 bases, with 13 bases between them. This CDR3 spans 15 amino acids. Per the germline V gene, CDR1 is ENHRY and CDR2 is SYGVKD. The CDR3 is CAISESDARSGELFF. CDR3 in DNA: TGTGCCATCAGTGAGTCTGACGCGAGGTCGGGGGAGCTGTTTTTT.

The rearrangement joins TRBV6-5 to TRBJ1-4; the match to TRBD1 covers 7 bases. The V segment lost 11 bases and the J segment 0 bases; nucleotides outside the gene matches: 6. The CDR3 is 14 amino acids. CDR1 is MNHEY and CDR2 is SVGAGI in the germline V gene. Here the CDR3 reads CAAKTGTTNEKLFF. The DNA of the CDR3 is TGTGCCGCGAAGACAGGGACAACTAATGAAAAACTGTTTTTT.

The chain joins TRBV7-2 to TRBJ2-4; 15 nucleotides match TRBD2. This CDR3 has 19 amino acids. In germline, CDR1 is SGHTA, CDR2 FQGNSA. Trimming at V came to 5 bases and at J to 1 base, leaving 9 bases not matched to a gene. The CDR3 DNA follows: TGTGCCAGCAGCCCGGGACTAGCGGGGGGAGTAGGGGCCAAAAACATTCAGTACTTC. Protein product: CASSPGLAGGVGAKNIQYF. Combining the CDR3 with reference TRBV7-2 and TRBJ2-4 gives the whole variable domain GAGVSQSPSNKVTEKGKDVELRCDPISGHTALYWYRQSLGQGLEFLIYFQGNSAPDKSGLPSDRFSAERTGGSVSTLTIQRTQQEDSAVYLCASSPGLAGGVGAKNIQYFGAGTRLSVL.

The chain links TRBV30 to TRBJ1-2; the match to TRBD1 covers 8 bases. The germline gives CDR1 GTSNPN, CDR2 SVGIG (reference sequence). V lost 5 bases and J lost 4; bases outside the gene matches: 3. The CDR3 has 12 residues. The CDR3 coding sequence is TGTGCCTGGGACAGGGGTCTCTATGGCTACACCTTC. Amino acid sequence: CAWDRGLYGYTF. The complete variable domain, with remaining parts taken from reference TRBV30 and TRBJ1-2, reads SQTIHQWPATLVQPVGSPLSLECTVEGTSNPNLYWYRQAAGRGLQLLFYSVGIGQISSEVPQNLSASRPQDRQFILSSKKLLLSDSGFYLCAWDRGLYGYTFGSGTRLTVV.

This clone was found once. This chain joins TRBV2 and TRBJ1-1; D is undetermined. This CDR3 has 14 residues. The V end lost 4 bases, the J end lost 3 bases, and 12 bases lay between the germline ends. Looked up from germline, CDR1 is SNHLY and CDR2 is FYNNEI. The CDR3 DNA is TGTGCCAGCAGTGTTGAACGGACTGACACTGAAGCTTTCTTT. Its translation is CASSVERTDTEAFF.

This chain joins TRBV19 and TRBJ1-2; D is possibly TRBD1 (6 bases). The CDR3 is 14 amino acids. The germline V and J ends were trimmed by 3 bases and 4 bases, with 12 bases remaining between them. Germline-derived CDR1 and CDR2 are LNHDA and SQIVND (reference sequence). CDR3: CASSMRGQSYGYTF. In DNA, the CDR3 is TGTGCCAGTAGTATGAGAGGACAGAGCTATGGCTACACCTTC.

The genes are TRBV19 and TRBJ1-3, with D possibly being TRBD1 (6 bases). V was trimmed by 8 bases and J by 3 bases, leaving 20 bases between them. Germline CDR1 reads LNHDA; CDR2 reads SQIVND (reference sequence). The CDR3 is 16 amino acids. CDR3 region: CASLSSTGHHGNTIYF. DNA for the CDR3: TGTGCCAGTCTTAGCTCAACGGGACACCATGGAAACACCATATATTTT. Full variable domain (remainder filled in from reference TRBV19 and TRBJ1-3): DGGITQSPKYLFRKEGQNVTLSCEQNLNHDAMYWYRQDPGQGLRLIYYSQIVNDFQKGDIAEGYSVSREKKESFPLTVTSAQKNPTAFYLCASLSSTGHHGNTIYFGEGSWLTVV.

The V call is TRBV2, the J call TRBJ1-5, with TRBD1 matching over 8 bases. The ends lost 6 bases at V and 7 bases at J; junction bases unmatched: 5. This CDR3 comprises 13 residues. From germline, CDR1 is SNHLY and CDR2 FYNNEI. DNA of the CDR3: TGTGCCAGCAGGGTACAGGGGGGGCAGCCCCAGCATTTT. Protein product: CASRVQGGQPQHF.

The chain uses TRBV6-5 and TRBJ1-6; weak D call: TRBD1 (5 bases). The germline gives CDR1 MNHEY, CDR2 SVGAGI. Trimming took off 7 bases at V and 7 bases at J, with 14 bases between the two ends. The CDR3 runs to 14 residues. The CDR3 nucleotides read TGTGCCAGCAAACCAGGGCAGGACAATTCACCCCTCCACTTT. It specifies CASKPGQDNSPLHF.

The table lists this clone with a count of one. The chain recombines TRBV7-9 with TRBJ2-1, with 8 bases matching TRBD1. CDR1 and CDR2 from the germline V gene are SEHNR and FQNEAQ (reference sequence). V was pared by 3 bases and J by 15 bases, with 13 bases of the junction left unmatched. The CDR3 spans 14 residues. CDR3: CASSLGQVPRWGFF. DNA for the CDR3: TGTGCCAGCAGCTTGGGACAGGTCCCCCGATGGGGGTTCTTC.

The CDR3 sequence: CASSRLQETQYF. The DNA of the CDR3 is TGTGCCAGCAGTCGTCTGCAAGAGACCCAGTACTTC. This chain joins TRBV5-4 and TRBJ2-5; no clear D gene. The germline V gene encodes CDR1 SGHNT and CDR2 YYREEE (reference sequence). Trimming stripped 5 bases from V and 2 bases from J, with 7 bases between. The CDR3 is 12 amino acids.

V is TRBV24-1 and J is TRBJ2-5; D gene uncertain. The CDR3 consists of 13 residues. Germline loops: CDR1 KGHDR, CDR2 SFDVKD. V was trimmed by 2 bases and J by 5 bases, leaving 8 bases between them. CDR3 nucleotide sequence: TGTGCCACCAGTGATTATGAGAGGGAGACCCAGTACTTC. Translating gives CATSDYERETQYF.

The V gene is TRBV18, the J gene TRBJ1-5; D possibly corresponds to TRBD1 (6 bases). Germline CDR1 is KGHSH and CDR2 is LQKENI. With 8 bases removed from V and 1 base from J, the gap between germline ends came to 12 bases. CDR3 length: 14 amino acids. The CDR3 is CASAGVLSNQPQHF. The CDR3 coding sequence is TGTGCCAGCGCAGGGGTTTTGAGCAATCAGCCCCAGCATTTT.

V gene TRBV2 combines with J gene TRBJ2-1; D perhaps matches TRBD2 (5 bases). Trimming cost V 3 bases and J 10 bases, with 10 bases left between them. The CDR3 totals 12 residues. Germline V gene sequence: CDR1 SNHLY, CDR2 FYNNEI. The CDR3 loop is CASSDLAGEQFF. CDR3 in DNA: TGTGCCAGCAGTGATCTAGCAGGAGAGCAGTTCTTC.